This T cell receptor (beta chain) was sequenced for a study of early T cells in non-severe SARS-CoV-2 infection. The junction had 8 bases not matched to a gene; V was cut back by 4 bases and J by 0 bases. The length of the CDR3 is 16 residues. From germline, CDR1 is SGHKS and CDR2 YYEKEE (reference sequence). Individual cDNA molecules carried attached unique molecular identifiers. TCRdb processed the 5' RACE reads anew with MiXCR; each CDR3 protein has one entry. Of roughly 64,000 distinct CDR3 sequences in the sample, about 11% were seen once. V and J are TRBV5-5 and TRBJ2-7; TRBD1 agrees at 9 bases. This specimen was whole blood, taken at baseline. The sequence came from an adult who was a healthcare worker with PCR-confirmed SARS-CoV-2 infection or an uninfected control (not recorded which). This CDR3 reads CASSPIGTGSSYEQYF. CDR3 DNA sequence: TGTGCCAGCAGCCCGATTGGGACAGGGAGCTCCTACGAGCAGTACTTC.